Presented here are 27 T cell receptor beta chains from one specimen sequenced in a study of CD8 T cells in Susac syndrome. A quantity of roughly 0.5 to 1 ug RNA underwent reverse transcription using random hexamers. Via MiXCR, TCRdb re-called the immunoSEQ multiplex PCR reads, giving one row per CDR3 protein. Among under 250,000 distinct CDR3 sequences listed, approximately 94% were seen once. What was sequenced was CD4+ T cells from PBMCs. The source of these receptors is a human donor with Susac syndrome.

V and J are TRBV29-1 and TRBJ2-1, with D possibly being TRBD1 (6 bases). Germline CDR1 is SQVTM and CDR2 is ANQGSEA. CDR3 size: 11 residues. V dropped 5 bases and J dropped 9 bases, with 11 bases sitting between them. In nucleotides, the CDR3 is TGCAGCGTTTATGGACAGAGTGAGCAGTTCTTC. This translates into CSVYGQSEQFF.

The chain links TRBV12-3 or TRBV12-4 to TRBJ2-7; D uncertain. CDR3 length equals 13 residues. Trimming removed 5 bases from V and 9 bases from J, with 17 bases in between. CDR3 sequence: CASSPDVLRRQYF. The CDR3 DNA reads TGTGCCAGCAGTCCCGACGTATTAAGAAGGCAGTACTTC.

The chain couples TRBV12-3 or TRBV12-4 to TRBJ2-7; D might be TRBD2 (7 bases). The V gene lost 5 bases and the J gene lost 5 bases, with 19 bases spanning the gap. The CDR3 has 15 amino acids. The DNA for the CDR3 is TGTGCCAGCAGTCCCACTGGGGGGGCTGGCAACGAGCAGTACTTC. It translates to CASSPTGGAGNEQYF.

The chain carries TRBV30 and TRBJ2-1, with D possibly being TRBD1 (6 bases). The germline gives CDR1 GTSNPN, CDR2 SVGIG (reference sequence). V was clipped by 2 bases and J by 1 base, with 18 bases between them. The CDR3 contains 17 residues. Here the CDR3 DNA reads TGTGCCTGGAGTATCGGTATGGGGACATCGTCCTACAATGAGCAGTTCTTC. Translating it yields CAWSIGMGTSSYNEQFF.

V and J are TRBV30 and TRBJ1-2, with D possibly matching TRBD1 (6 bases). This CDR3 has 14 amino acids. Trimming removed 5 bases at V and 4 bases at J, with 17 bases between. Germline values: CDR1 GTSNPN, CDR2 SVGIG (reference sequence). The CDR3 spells CAWEGQGIRYGYTF. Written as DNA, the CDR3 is TGTGCCTGGGAGGGGCAGGGGATTCGCTATGGCTACACCTTC. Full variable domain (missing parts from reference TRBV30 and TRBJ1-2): SQTIHQWPATLVQPVGSPLSLECTVEGTSNPNLYWYRQAAGRGLQLLFYSVGIGQISSEVPQNLSASRPQDRQFILSSKKLLLSDSGFYLCAWEGQGIRYGYTFGSGTRLTVV.

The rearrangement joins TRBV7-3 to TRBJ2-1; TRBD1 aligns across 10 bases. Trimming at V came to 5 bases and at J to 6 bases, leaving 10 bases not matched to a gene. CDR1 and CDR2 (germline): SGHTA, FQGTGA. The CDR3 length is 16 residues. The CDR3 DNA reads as TGTGCCAGCAGCCTCTCGGGGGGACAGGGGAGCAATGAGCAGTTCTTC. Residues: CASSLSGGQGSNEQFF.

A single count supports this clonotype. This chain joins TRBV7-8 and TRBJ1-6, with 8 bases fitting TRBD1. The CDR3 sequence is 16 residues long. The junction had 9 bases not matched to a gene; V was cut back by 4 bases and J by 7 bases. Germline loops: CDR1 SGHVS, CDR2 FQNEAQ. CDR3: CASSSPTGDKNSPLHF. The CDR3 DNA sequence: TGTGCCAGCAGCTCCCCGACAGGGGATAAGAATTCACCCCTCCACTTT.

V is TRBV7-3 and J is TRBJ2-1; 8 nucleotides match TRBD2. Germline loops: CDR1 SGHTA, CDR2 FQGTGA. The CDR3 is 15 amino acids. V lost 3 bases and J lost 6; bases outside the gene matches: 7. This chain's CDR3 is CASSLRLAGINEQFF. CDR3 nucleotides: TGTGCCAGCAGCTTGCGGTTAGCGGGGATCAATGAGCAGTTCTTC.

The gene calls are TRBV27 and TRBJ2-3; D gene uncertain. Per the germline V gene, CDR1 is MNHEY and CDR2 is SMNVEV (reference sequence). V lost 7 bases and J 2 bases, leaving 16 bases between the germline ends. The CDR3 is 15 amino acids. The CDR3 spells CASNSHQRYTDTQYF. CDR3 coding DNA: TGTGCCAGCAATTCGCATCAAAGATACACAGATACGCAGTATTTT.

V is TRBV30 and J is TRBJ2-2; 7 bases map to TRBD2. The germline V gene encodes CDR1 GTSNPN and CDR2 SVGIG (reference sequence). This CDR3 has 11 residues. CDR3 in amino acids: CAGGWTGELFF. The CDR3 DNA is TGTGCGGGGGGGTGGACCGGGGAGCTGTTTTTT.

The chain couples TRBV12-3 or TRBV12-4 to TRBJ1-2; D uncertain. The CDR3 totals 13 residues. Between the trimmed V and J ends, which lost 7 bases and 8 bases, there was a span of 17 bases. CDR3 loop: CASTPVGLGGYTF. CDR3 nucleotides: TGTGCCAGCACCCCAGTCGGACTAGGGGGCTACACCTTC.

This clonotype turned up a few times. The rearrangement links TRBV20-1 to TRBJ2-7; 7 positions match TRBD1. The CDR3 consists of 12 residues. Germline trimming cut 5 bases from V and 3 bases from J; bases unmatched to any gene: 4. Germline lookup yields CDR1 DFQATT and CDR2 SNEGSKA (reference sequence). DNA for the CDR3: TGCAGTGCTCGACGGGACAGCTACGAGCAGTACTTC. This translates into CSARRDSYEQYF.

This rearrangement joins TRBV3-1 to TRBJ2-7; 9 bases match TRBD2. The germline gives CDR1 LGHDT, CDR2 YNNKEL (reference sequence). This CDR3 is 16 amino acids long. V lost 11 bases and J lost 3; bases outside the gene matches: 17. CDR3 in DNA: TGTGCCGCATCTACACGCGGGGGGGCTAAGAGCTACGAGCAGTACTTC. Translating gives CAASTRGGAKSYEQYF.

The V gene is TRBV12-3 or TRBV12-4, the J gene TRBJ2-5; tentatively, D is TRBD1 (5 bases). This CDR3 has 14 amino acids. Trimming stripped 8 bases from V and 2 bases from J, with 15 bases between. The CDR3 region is CASGAASKQETQYF. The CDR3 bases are TGTGCCAGCGGGGCCGCGTCGAAGCAAGAGACCCAGTACTTC.

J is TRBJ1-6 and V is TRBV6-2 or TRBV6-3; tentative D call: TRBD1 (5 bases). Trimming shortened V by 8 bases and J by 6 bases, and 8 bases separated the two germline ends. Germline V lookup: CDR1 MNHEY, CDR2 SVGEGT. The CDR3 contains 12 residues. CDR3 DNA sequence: TGTGCCAGCCGGGACCCTAATTCACCCCTCCACTTT. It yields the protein CASRDPNSPLHF.

In DNA form, the CDR3 reads TGTGCCAGCAGTGCCCCCCTGGGGGCGGCCAAAAACATTCAGTACTTC. The encoded protein is CASSAPLGAAKNIQYF. The genes are TRBV3-1 and TRBJ2-4; TRBD1 might be the D (6 bases). V lost 6 bases to trimming and J lost 1 base, with 16 bases between them. The CDR3 contains 16 residues. CDR1 and CDR2 from the germline V gene are LGHDT and YNNKEL (reference sequence).

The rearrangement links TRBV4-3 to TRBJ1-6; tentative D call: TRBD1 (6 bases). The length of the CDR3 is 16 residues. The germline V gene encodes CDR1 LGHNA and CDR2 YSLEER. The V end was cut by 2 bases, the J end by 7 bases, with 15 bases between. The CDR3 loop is CASSQQQGSRNSPLHF. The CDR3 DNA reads TGCGCCAGCAGCCAACAACAGGGATCGAGAAATTCACCCCTCCACTTT.

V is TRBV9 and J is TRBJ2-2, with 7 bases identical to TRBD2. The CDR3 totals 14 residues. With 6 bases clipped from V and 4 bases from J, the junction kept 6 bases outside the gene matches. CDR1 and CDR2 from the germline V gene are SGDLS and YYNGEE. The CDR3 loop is CASTLPGGTGELFF. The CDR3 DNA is TGTGCCAGCACCCTCCCGGGGGGCACCGGGGAGCTGTTTTTT. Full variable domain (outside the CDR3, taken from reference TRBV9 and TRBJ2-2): DSGVTQTPKHLITATGQRVTLRCSPRSGDLSVYWYQQSLDQGLQFLIQYYNGEERAKGNILERFSAQQFPDLHSELNLSSLELGDSALYFCASTLPGGTGELFFGEGSRLTVL.

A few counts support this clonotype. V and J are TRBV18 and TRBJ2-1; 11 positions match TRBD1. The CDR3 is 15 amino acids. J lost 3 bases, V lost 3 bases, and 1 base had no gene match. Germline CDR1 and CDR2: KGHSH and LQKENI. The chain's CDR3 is CASSPGTGGYNEQFF. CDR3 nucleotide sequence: TGTGCCAGCTCACCCGGGACAGGGGGCTACAATGAGCAGTTCTTC.

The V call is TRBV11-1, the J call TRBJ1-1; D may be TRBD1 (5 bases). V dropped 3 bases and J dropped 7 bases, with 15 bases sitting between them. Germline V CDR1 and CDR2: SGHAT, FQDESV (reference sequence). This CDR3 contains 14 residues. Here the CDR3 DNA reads TGTGCCAGCAGCTTCCAAAGGGGTTCCAGTGAAGCTTTCTTT. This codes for CASSFQRGSSEAFF.

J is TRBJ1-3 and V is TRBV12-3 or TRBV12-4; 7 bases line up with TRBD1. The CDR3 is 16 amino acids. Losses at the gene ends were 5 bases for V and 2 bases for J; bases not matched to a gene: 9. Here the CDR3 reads CASSPPGQGAGNTIYF. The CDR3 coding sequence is TGTGCCAGCAGTCCTCCCGGGCAGGGGGCTGGAAACACCATATATTTT.

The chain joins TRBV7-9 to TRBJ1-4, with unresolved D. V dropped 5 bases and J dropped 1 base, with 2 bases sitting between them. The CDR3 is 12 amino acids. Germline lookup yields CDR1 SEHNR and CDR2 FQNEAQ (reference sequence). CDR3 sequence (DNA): TGTGCCAGCAGCAGAACTAATGAAAAACTGTTTTTT. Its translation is CASSRTNEKLFF.

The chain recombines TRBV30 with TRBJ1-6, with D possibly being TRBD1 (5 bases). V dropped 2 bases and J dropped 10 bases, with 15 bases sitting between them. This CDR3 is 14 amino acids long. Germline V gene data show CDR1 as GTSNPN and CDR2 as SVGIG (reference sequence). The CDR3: CAWSWGNLYSPLHF. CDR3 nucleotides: TGTGCCTGGAGTTGGGGGAACTTGTACTCACCCCTCCACTTT.

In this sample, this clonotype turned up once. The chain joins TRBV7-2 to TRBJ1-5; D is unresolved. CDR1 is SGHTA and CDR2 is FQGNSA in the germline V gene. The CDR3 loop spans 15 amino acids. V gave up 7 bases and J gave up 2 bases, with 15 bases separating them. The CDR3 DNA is TGTGCCAGCACTTCAAATTCGGTTGGCAATCAGCCCCAGCATTTT. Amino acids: CASTSNSVGNQPQHF.

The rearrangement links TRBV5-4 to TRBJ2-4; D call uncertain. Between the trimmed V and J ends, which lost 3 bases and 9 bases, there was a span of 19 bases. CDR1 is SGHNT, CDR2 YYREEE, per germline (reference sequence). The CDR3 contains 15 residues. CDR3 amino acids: CASSSPKGAEAIQYF. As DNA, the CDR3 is TGTGCCAGCAGCTCCCCCAAGGGTGCTGAAGCCATTCAGTACTTC.

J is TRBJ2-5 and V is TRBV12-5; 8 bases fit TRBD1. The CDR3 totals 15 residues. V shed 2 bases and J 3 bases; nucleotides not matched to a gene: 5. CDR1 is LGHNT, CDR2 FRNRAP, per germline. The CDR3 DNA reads TGTGCTAGTGGTTTGAGGGCAGGGGGCAAAGAGACCCAGTACTTC. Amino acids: CASGLRAGGKETQYF.

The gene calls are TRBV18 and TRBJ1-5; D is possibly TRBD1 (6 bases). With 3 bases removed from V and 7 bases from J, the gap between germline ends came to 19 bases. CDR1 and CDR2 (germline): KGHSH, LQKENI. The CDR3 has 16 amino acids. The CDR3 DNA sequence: TGTGCCAGCTCACCCGGGATACAGGGCCCTGGGCAGCCCCAGCATTTT. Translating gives CASSPGIQGPGQPQHF.